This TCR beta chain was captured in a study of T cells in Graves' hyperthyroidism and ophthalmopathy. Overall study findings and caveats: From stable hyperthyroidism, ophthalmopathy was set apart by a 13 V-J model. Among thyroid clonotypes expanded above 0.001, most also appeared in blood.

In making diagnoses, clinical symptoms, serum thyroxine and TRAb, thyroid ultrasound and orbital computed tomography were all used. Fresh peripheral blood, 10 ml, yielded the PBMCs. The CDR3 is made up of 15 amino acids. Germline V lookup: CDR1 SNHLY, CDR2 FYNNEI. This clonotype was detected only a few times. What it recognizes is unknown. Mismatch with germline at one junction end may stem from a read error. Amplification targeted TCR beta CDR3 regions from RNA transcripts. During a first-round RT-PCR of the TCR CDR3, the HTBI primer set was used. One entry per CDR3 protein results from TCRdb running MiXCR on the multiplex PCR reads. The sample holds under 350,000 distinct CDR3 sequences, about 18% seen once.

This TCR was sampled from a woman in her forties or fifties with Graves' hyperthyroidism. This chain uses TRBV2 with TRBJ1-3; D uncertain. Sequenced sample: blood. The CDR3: CASSEVEISENTIYF. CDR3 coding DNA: TGTGCCAGCAGTGAAGTGGAGATCTCTGAAAACACCATATATTTT. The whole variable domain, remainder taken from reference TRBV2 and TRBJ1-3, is EPEVTQTPSHQVTQMGQEVILRCVPISNHLYFYWYRQILGQKVEFLVSFYNNEISEKSEIFDDQFSVERPDGSNFTLKIRSTKLEDSAMYFCASSEVEISENTIYFGEGSWLTVV.